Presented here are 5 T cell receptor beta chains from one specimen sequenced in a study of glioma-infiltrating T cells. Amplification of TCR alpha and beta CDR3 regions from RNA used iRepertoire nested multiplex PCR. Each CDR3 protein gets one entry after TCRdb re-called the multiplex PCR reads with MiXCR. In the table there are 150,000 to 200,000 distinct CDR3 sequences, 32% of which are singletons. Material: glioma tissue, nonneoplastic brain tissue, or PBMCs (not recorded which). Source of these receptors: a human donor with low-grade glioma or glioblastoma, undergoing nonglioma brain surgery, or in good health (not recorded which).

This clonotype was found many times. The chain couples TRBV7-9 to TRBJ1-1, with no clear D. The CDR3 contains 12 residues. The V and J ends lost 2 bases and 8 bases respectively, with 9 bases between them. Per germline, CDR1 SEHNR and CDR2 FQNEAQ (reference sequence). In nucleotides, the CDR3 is TGTGCCAGCAGCTTAACAGCAATAGAAGCTTTCTTT. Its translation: CASSLTAIEAFF. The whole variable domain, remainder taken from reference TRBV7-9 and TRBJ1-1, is DTGVSQNPRHKITKRGQNVTFRCDPISEHNRLYWYRQTLGQGPEFLTYFQNEAQLEKSRLLSDRFSAERPKGSFSTLEIQRTEQGDSAMYLCASSLTAIEAFFGQGTRLTVV.

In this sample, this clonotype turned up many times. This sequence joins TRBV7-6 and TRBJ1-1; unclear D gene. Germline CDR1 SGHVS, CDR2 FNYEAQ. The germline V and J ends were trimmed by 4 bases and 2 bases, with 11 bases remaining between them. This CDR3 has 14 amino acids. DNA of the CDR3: TGTGCCAGCAGCTCCCACAACACCAACACTGAAGCTTTCTTT. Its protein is CASSSHNTNTEAFF.

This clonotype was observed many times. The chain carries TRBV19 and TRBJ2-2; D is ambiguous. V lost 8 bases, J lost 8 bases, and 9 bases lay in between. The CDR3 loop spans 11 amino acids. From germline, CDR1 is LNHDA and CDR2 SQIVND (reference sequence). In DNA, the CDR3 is TGTGCCAGTCTAAGGCGAGGGGAGCTGTTTTTT. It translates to CASLRRGELFF.

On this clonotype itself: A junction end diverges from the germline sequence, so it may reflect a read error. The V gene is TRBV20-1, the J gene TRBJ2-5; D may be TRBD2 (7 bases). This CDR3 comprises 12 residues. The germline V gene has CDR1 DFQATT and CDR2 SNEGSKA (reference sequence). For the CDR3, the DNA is TGCAGCGCTAGGGGGGGGGAGTGGGCCCAGTACTTC. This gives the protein CSARGGEWAQYF.

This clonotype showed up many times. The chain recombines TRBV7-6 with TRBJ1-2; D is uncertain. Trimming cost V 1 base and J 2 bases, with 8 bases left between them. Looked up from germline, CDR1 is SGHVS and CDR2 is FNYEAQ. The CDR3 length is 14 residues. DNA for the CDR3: TGTGCCAGCAGCTTAGGGCTGGGGAACTATGGCTACACCTTC. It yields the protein CASSLGLGNYGYTF.